This T cell receptor beta chain comes out of a study of beta chain features in type 1 diabetes. Trimming cost V 4 bases and J 4 bases, with 17 bases left between them. The V gene's germline CDR1 is PRHDT and CDR2 FYEKMQ (reference sequence). CDR3 length equals 16 residues. Isolated RNA was reverse transcribed in full, so expressed TCRB transcripts were sequenced. Here immunoSEQ multiplex PCR was the method, and the copy in TCRdb shows in-frame clones only, minus some. The sample has just over 600,000 clones, roughly 15% seen once. The chain links TRBV13 to TRBJ1-3; D possibly corresponds to TRBD1 (6 bases). This TCR was sampled from a man aged 18 to 30 in good health. The sequencing input was naive CD4+ T cells from blood. The CDR3 DNA reads TGTGCCAGCAGCTCCCGCGGCAGGGGAACGGGAAACACCATATATTTT. Translation: CASSSRGRGTGNTIYF.